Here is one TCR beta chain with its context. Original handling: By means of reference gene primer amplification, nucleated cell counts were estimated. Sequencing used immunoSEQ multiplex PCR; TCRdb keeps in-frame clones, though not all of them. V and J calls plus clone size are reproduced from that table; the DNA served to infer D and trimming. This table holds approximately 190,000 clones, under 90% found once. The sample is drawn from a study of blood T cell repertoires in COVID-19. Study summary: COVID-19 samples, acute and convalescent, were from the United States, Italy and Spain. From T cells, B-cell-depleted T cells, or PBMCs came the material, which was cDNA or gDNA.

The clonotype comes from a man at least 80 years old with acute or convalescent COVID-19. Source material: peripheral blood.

The CDR3 here is CASSPLAGAVNTIYF. The CDR3 region has the DNA TGTGCCAGCAGCCCCTTGGCGGGGGCAGTAAACACCATATATTTT. The chain recombines TRBV7-9 with TRBJ1-3; a weak D match, TRBD1 (6 bases). Trimming took off 5 bases at V and 6 bases at J, with 17 bases between the two ends. CDR3 length: 15 amino acids. Germline V gives CDR1 SEHNR, CDR2 FQNEAQ (reference sequence). Based on the CDR3 plus reference TRBV7-9 and TRBJ1-3, the full variable domain is DTGVSQNPRHKITKRGQNVTFRCDPISEHNRLYWYRQTLGQGPEFLTYFQNEAQLEKSRLLSDRFSAERPKGSFSTLEIQRTEQGDSAMYLCASSPLAGAVNTIYFGEGSWLTVV.